This T cell receptor beta chain derives from a study of a mutant IDH1 vaccine in newly diagnosed glioma. Study-level background: The patients were given eight vaccinations, one each in weeks 1, 3, 5, 7, 11, 15, 19 and 23. It was radiotherapy, temozolomide, or both that patients received previously, with most receiving both. Sex distribution of treated patients was about 62% male and approximately 38% female; mean age was around 40 years.

Germline CDR1 is MNHNS and CDR2 is SASEGT. The ends were cut back, 3 bases at V and 0 bases at J, with 8 bases in the middle. This CDR3 is 15 amino acids long. The time point was: week 11, during vaccination. With topical imiquimod, each dose of the vaccine consisted of 300 ug of mutant IDH1 20-mer peptide. Details on this clone: Its target is not known.

Profiling relied on immunoSEQ multiplex PCR, and the TCRdb table lists in-frame clones only, not all of them. The sample contains under 55,000 clones, about 91% of which appear only once. The sample here was PBMCs, taken from a glioma patient whose treatment included an IDH1 peptide vaccine. The receptor was derived from a middle-aged man with glioma. J is TRBJ2-2 and V is TRBV6-1; no firm D call. Here the CDR3 reads CASSDLTSNTGELFF. The CDR3, as DNA: TGTGCCAGCAGTGATCTGACTTCGAACACCGGGGAGCTGTTTTTT.